This T cell receptor (beta chain) was sequenced for a study of early T cells in non-severe SARS-CoV-2 infection. One entry per CDR3 protein, called by TCRdb with MiXCR from the 5' RACE reads. The sample yields approximately 35,000 distinct CDR3 sequences, 5.5% to 7% seen once. This clonotype was recorded many times. V lost 3 bases and J lost 1, with 7 bases in between. Germline V gives CDR1 KGHSH, CDR2 LQKENI. CDR3 length: 14 residues. The sequence derives from an adult who was a healthcare worker with PCR-confirmed SARS-CoV-2 infection or an uninfected control (not recorded which). The sample comprised whole blood. The gene calls are TRBV18 and TRBJ1-3, with D hard to call. In nucleotides, the CDR3 is TGTGCCAGCTCACCTGGGGATTCTGGAAACACCATATATTTT. Translating gives CASSPGDSGNTIYF.